The 24 T cell receptor beta chains in this list originate from one sample, sequenced in a study of post-analysis software for immune sequencing data. Notes on the study in general: Patients used about 5 TRBV segments, including TRBV5-6, TRBV5-1 and TRBV20-1, more often than controls.

Carried by the TCR beta cDNA libraries were unique molecular identifiers. TCRdb itself ran the PCR reads through MiXCR, one entry per CDR3 protein. The sample contains approximately 250,000 distinct CDR3 sequences, about 38% of which appear only once. For these receptors, no antigen is known. The sequencing input was blood. Receptor source: a girl aged 10 to 17 with multiple sclerosis.

The chain carries TRBV28 and TRBJ2-1; no firm D call. Trimming took off 6 bases at V and 7 bases at J, with 16 bases between the two ends. The CDR3 loop spans 14 amino acids. Germline CDR1 reads MDHEN; CDR2 reads SYDVKM. CDR3 sequence (DNA): TGTGCCAGCAGCCTATTGACTGACGGGAATGAGCAGTTCTTC. Its translation: CASSLLTDGNEQFF.

This clonotype came up many times. The rearrangement joins TRBV12-3 or TRBV12-4 to TRBJ1-2; tentatively, D is TRBD1 (5 bases). There are 14 residues in the CDR3. Trimming removed 5 bases at V and 5 bases at J, with 15 bases between. The CDR3 sequence is CASSPRDHYYGYTF. The DNA for the CDR3 is TGTGCCAGCAGTCCCCGGGACCATTATTATGGCTACACCTTC.

Only a few counts were recorded for this clonotype. V gene TRBV3-1 combines with J gene TRBJ2-2; tentatively, D is TRBD1 or TRBD2 (5 bases each). The CDR3 is 14 amino acids. Trimming took 4 bases from V and 4 from J, leaving 10 bases between them. Germline V CDR1 and CDR2: LGHDT, YNNKEL (reference sequence). The CDR3 protein is CASSLGTGTGELFF. The DNA of the CDR3 is TGTGCCAGCAGCCTCGGGACGGGCACCGGGGAGCTGTTTTTT.

There are a few counts of this clonotype. The chain has TRBV28 and TRBJ2-7; possible D gene TRBD1, 5 bases. Germline assignment: CDR1 MDHEN and CDR2 SYDVKM. The CDR3 loop spans 15 amino acids. V shed 2 bases and J shed 0 bases, with 11 bases lying between them. The CDR3 region is CASSLTGVSSYEQYF. The CDR3 DNA reads as TGTGCCAGCAGTTTAACAGGAGTGAGCTCCTACGAGCAGTACTTC.

The chain has TRBV20-1 and TRBJ2-3; no reliable D call. The ends were cut back, 7 bases at V and 0 bases at J, with 14 bases in the middle. The CDR3 runs to 14 residues. Germline CDR1 and CDR2: DFQATT and SNEGSKA (reference sequence). Written as DNA, the CDR3 is TGCAGTGGAAGACGCGGTGCTAGCACAGATACGCAGTATTTT. Protein: CSGRRGASTDTQYF.

The V call is TRBV7-8, the J call TRBJ2-5; the D gene is possibly TRBD1 (6 bases). The germline V gene encodes CDR1 SGHVS and CDR2 FQNEAQ. Trimming cost V 4 bases and J 7 bases, with 13 bases left between them. This CDR3 has 13 residues. CDR3 in amino acids: CASSSGEVGTQYF. The CDR3 DNA reads TGTGCCAGCAGCTCAGGGGAAGTGGGGACCCAGTACTTC.

Ten or more counts support this clonotype. This chain uses TRBV29-1 with TRBJ1-2; 12 bases fit TRBD1. The CDR3 covers 13 residues. In germline, CDR1 is SQVTM, CDR2 ANQGSEA. V lost 4 bases to trimming and J lost 6 bases; unmatched junction nucleotides: 3. The CDR3 is CSVGDRGQDGYTF. The CDR3 bases are TGCAGCGTTGGGGACAGGGGGCAGGATGGCTACACCTTC.

This clonotype was picked up a small number of times. One base away lies a much larger clone, so this may be a sequencing read error. The rearrangement uses TRBV29-1 and TRBJ2-7; D may correspond to TRBD1 or TRBD2 (5 bases each). The CDR3 runs 15 residues. Trimming removed 0 bases from V and 7 bases from J, with 19 bases in between. Germline-derived CDR1 and CDR2 are SQVTM and ANQGSEA. The CDR3 sequence is CSVEDPGRLYNEQYF. CDR3 bases: TGCAGCGTTGAAGATCCAGGGAGACTCTACAATGAGCAGTACTTC.

This clonotype was seen at least ten times. The chain carries TRBV4-2 and TRBJ2-3, with a tentative D call TRBD1 (6 bases). In germline, CDR1 is LGHNA, CDR2 YNFKEQ. V shed 4 bases and J shed 6 bases, with 11 bases lying between them. The CDR3 sequence is 13 residues long. This CDR3 reads CASSPRRGDTQYF. CDR3 nucleotide sequence: TGTGCCAGCAGCCCAAGAAGGGGGGATACGCAGTATTTT.

This clonotype was picked up many times. The chain recombines TRBV6-1 with TRBJ1-2; perhaps TRBD1 as D (6 bases). Trimming removed 8 bases from V and 8 bases from J, with 15 bases in between. In germline, CDR1 is MNHNS, CDR2 SASEGT. This CDR3 spans 12 amino acids. CDR3 nucleotide sequence: TGTGCCAGCCCCGGGGGGGCGCGGGGCTACACCTTC. Protein sequence: CASPGGARGYTF.

This clonotype was seen a single time. The CDR3 DNA reads TGCAGCGCCGACCTTCGGGGACAGGGCCACTACGAGCAGTACTTC. Translating it yields CSADLRGQGHYEQYF. The chain recombines TRBV29-1 with TRBJ2-7; 9 nucleotides align to TRBD1. The CDR3 length is 15 residues. Germline V gives CDR1 SQVTM, CDR2 ANQGSEA. J lost 3 bases, V lost 7 bases, and 13 bases had no gene match.

This clonotype turned up a few times. Possible read error: a much larger clone is one base away. The V gene is TRBV11-3, the J gene TRBJ2-7, with D uncertain. This CDR3 is built from 14 residues. Trimming cost V 2 bases and J 7 bases, with 15 bases left between them. Germline V gene sequence: CDR1 SGHNT, CDR2 YENEEA. The CDR3 nucleotides read TGTGCCAGCAGCTTAAATCCCAGCTACAATGAGCAGTACTTC. This gives the protein CASSLNPSYNEQYF.

As concerns this clonotype: This may stem from a read error, because a much larger clone lies one nucleotide away. The chain uses TRBV24-1 and TRBJ2-7; D ambiguous. The germline V and J ends were trimmed by 2 bases and 7 bases, with 14 bases remaining between them. CDR3 length equals 14 residues. CDR1 is KGHDR and CDR2 is SFDVKD in the germline V gene. The CDR3 coding sequence is TGTGCCACCAGTGATTCGAGTCAGAACAATGAGCAGTACTTC. Protein sequence: CATSDSSQNNEQYF.

About this clonotype itself: A read error may be the cause here, since a much bigger clone is one base away. The chain recombines TRBV6-5 with TRBJ1-2; D unresolved. Germline V gives CDR1 MNHEY, CDR2 SVGAGI. The CDR3 is made up of 13 amino acids. The CDR3 sequence is CVSQRGGNYGYTF. CDR3 sequence (DNA): TGTGTCAGCCAAAGAGGCGGTAACTATGGCTACACCTTC.

This clonotype was seen many times. V is TRBV20-1 and J is TRBJ1-2; 8 nucleotides match TRBD1. Per the germline V gene, CDR1 is DFQATT and CDR2 is SNEGSKA (reference sequence). The V gene end was trimmed by 6 bases and the J gene end by 8 bases; junction bases not matched to a gene: 8. The CDR3 totals 12 residues. In DNA form, the CDR3 reads TGCAGTGCCGCGACAGGGGCTGGGGGCTACACCTTC. The encoded protein is CSAATGAGGYTF.

This clonotype has only a few counts. CDR3 DNA sequence: TGCGCCAGCAGCTCCGACGGGGGACGTCAAGCTTTCTTT. Translating gives CASSSDGGRQAFF. The V and J genes are TRBV5-1 and TRBJ1-1; D possibly corresponds to TRBD1 (5 bases). V lost 3 bases, J lost 9 bases, and 15 bases lay in between. CDR3 length: 13 amino acids. CDR1 and CDR2 from the germline V gene are SGHRS and YFSETQ.

V and J are TRBV27 and TRBJ2-7; no reliable D call. Germline V gene data show CDR1 as MNHEY and CDR2 as SMNVEV (reference sequence). V was clipped by 6 bases and J by 3 bases, with 15 bases between them. The CDR3 runs to 14 residues. Here the CDR3 reads CASSSIGPYYEQYF. DNA for the CDR3: TGTGCCAGCAGCTCCATAGGGCCCTACTACGAGCAGTACTTC.

This clonotype has more than one count but fewer than ten. This chain links TRBV20-1 with TRBJ2-5; D may match TRBD1 or TRBD2 (5 bases each). The CDR3 has 12 amino acids. Germline V CDR1 and CDR2: DFQATT, SNEGSKA (reference sequence). Trimming pared 6 bases from V and 5 bases from J, leaving 13 bases between. CDR3 protein: CSASEGKETQYF. CDR3 coding DNA: TGCAGTGCAAGTGAGGGGAAGGAGACCCAGTACTTC.

This clonotype was observed a few times. This chain connects TRBV7-8 to TRBJ1-4; TRBD1 might be the D (5 bases). This CDR3 is 15 amino acids long. V dropped 0 bases and J dropped 8 bases, with 13 bases sitting between them. Per germline, CDR1 SGHVS and CDR2 FQNEAQ. The CDR3, as DNA: TGTGCCAGCAGCTTAGCCGGGACCCAACGCGAAAAACTGTTTTTT. Its translation is CASSLAGTQREKLFF.

This clonotype was seen at least ten times. The rearrangement links TRBV12-3 or TRBV12-4 to TRBJ1-1; TRBD1 might be the D (6 bases). The CDR3 totals 14 residues. The ends were cut back, 5 bases at V and 0 bases at J, with 10 bases in the middle. CDR3 nucleotide sequence: TGTGCCAGCAGTGTTACAGGGCTGAACACTGAAGCTTTCTTT. Amino acid sequence: CASSVTGLNTEAFF.

With respect to this clonotype: One junction end disagrees with the germline gene, perhaps due to a read error. CDR3: CATSSGVGYEQYF. CDR3 DNA sequence: TGCGCCACCAGCTCGGGGGTGGGCTACGAGCAGTACTTC. This chain connects TRBV5-1 to TRBJ2-7; tentative D call: TRBD2 (6 bases). CDR1 is SGHRS and CDR2 is YFSETQ in the germline V gene. This CDR3 is 13 amino acids long.

The chain is built from TRBV10-3 and TRBJ2-6, with 7 bases matching TRBD1. There are 17 residues in the CDR3. Germline CDR1 reads ENHRY; CDR2 reads SYGVKD. V lost 5 bases and J lost 0; bases outside the gene matches: 7. CDR3 nucleotide sequence: TGTGCCATCAGTACGGGTGCAGGGGGCTCTGGGGCCAACGTCCTGACTTTC. This encodes CAISTGAGGSGANVLTF.

Worth noting for this clonotype: A single base separates this from a much larger clone, so it may be a read error. The chain links TRBV5-1 to TRBJ2-1; TRBD1 matches 8 bases. This CDR3 has 15 residues. CDR1 is SGHRS and CDR2 is YFSETQ in the germline V gene. CDR3 residues: CASSPEQGVEHEQLF. In DNA, the CDR3 is TGCGCCAGCAGCCCGGAACAGGGGGTGGAACATGAGCAGTTGTTC.

This clonotype was observed once. A much larger clone differs by one base, so this may be a read error. This CDR3 fails to terminate in the conserved phenylalanine or tryptophan, so it likely reflects a read error. The CDR3 DNA reads as TGCAGCGTTGGCGACAGCAATCAGCCCCAGCATGTT. It codes for CSVGDSNQPQHV. V usage is TRBV29-1 and J usage is TRBJ1-5; D not resolved. From germline, CDR1 is SQVTM and CDR2 ANQGSEA. This CDR3 spans 12 amino acids. V was shortened by 4 bases and J by 1 base, with 5 bases between the two germline ends.